These 27 T cell receptor beta chains were sequenced from one sample in a study of blood T cell repertoires in COVID-19. Only in-frame clones appear in the TCRdb table, and some are missing; sequencing was by immunoSEQ multiplex PCR. The sample includes around 250,000 clones, around nine tenths seen only once; the top ten take more than 8.5%. The sample consisted of peripheral blood. All receptors derive from a woman aged 65 to 85 with COVID-19, enrolled during active disease.

The genes are TRBV6-6 and TRBJ2-2, with TRBD1 identical over 9 bases. Losses at the gene ends were 7 bases for V and 7 bases for J; bases not matched to a gene: 10. CDR3 size: 15 residues. Looked up from germline, CDR1 is MNHNY and CDR2 is SVGAGI (reference sequence). CDR3 sequence (DNA): TGTGCCAGCAAAGGACCGGGACAGGGAGGCGGGGAGCTGTTTTTT. It specifies CASKGPGQGGGELFF.

CDR3 coding DNA: TGTGCCAGCAGCCAAGGTGCGACAGGAGGCTACACCTTC. Amino acids: CASSQGATGGYTF. The chain combines TRBV3-1 (or the pseudogene TRBV3-2) with TRBJ1-2; D is perhaps TRBD1 (6 bases). Germline CDR1 reads LGHDT; CDR2 reads YNNKEL (reference sequence). Between the trimmed V and J ends, which lost 1 base and 8 bases, there was a span of 11 bases. The CDR3 covers 13 residues.

The chain joins TRBV4-3 to TRBJ2-2, with 9 nucleotides matching TRBD1. Germline loops: CDR1 LGHNA, CDR2 YSLEER. After removal of 2 bases from V and 7 bases from J, the junction contained 11 bases not matched to a gene. The CDR3 extends over 17 amino acids. CDR3 in amino acids: CASSQKKGDRVFGELFF. In DNA, the CDR3 is TGCGCCAGCAGCCAAAAAAAGGGGGACAGGGTCTTCGGGGAGCTGTTTTTT.

The J gene is TRBJ1-4, the V gene TRBV28; D might be TRBD1 (6 bases). Looked up from germline, CDR1 is MDHEN and CDR2 is SYDVKM. Trimming pared 10 bases from V and 7 bases from J, leaving 22 bases between. The CDR3 length is 15 residues. The CDR3 loop reads CATANGGAHREKLFF. The CDR3 region has the DNA TGTGCCACCGCCAATGGGGGGGCTCATCGTGAAAAACTGTTTTTT.

J is TRBJ1-1 and V is TRBV25-1; possibly TRBD1 for D (6 bases). Germline CDR1 reads MGHDK; CDR2 reads SYGVNS. This CDR3 spans 15 amino acids. The V end lost 6 bases, the J end lost 0 bases, and 14 bases lay between the germline ends. CDR3 in DNA: TGTGCCAGCAGAGAAGGGGGGGGGATGAACACTGAAGCTTTCTTT. Translated, it gives CASREGGGMNTEAFF.

The chain has TRBV7-9 and TRBJ2-7; tentative D call: TRBD1 (5 bases). CDR1 is SEHNR and CDR2 is FQNEAQ in the germline V gene (reference sequence). The CDR3 loop spans 13 amino acids. Trimming removed 5 bases at V and 3 bases at J, with 11 bases between. CDR3 nucleotides: TGTGCCAGCAGCATAACGACAGTCTACGAGCAGTACTTC. Translated: CASSITTVYEQYF. Supplemented by reference TRBV7-9 and TRBJ2-7, the full variable domain reads DTGVSQNPRHKITKRGQNVTFRCDPISEHNRLYWYRQTLGQGPEFLTYFQNEAQLEKSRLLSDRFSAERPKGSFSTLEIQRTEQGDSAMYLCASSITTVYEQYFGPGTRLTVT.

The chain is built from TRBV10-3 and TRBJ1-4; unclear D gene. The CDR3 contains 13 residues. Deletions cut 6 bases from V and 3 bases from J, with 8 bases between. Germline lookup yields CDR1 ENHRY and CDR2 SYGVKD. CDR3 nucleotide sequence: TGTGCCATCAGCTGGGCTCCTAATGAAAAACTGTTTTTT. Residues: CAISWAPNEKLFF.

The chain carries TRBV3-1 (or the pseudogene TRBV3-2) and TRBJ1-2, with D possibly matching TRBD1 (5 bases). The CDR3 is 13 amino acids. V shed 4 bases and J shed 7 bases, with 13 bases lying between them. Germline CDR1 reads LGHDT; CDR2 reads YNNKEL (reference sequence). CDR3 nucleotide sequence: TGTGCCAGCAGCCGTCCTGGGACTGGTGGCTACACCTTC. Translating it yields CASSRPGTGGYTF.

V is TRBV3-1 (or the pseudogene TRBV3-2) and J is TRBJ1-4; maybe TRBD1 (5 bases). The germline V gene has CDR1 LGHDT and CDR2 YNNKEL (reference sequence). The CDR3 extends over 16 amino acids. Deletions cut 0 bases from V and 7 bases from J, with 15 bases between. The CDR3 loop is CASSQDRQQGSEKLFF. The DNA of the CDR3 is TGTGCCAGCAGCCAAGATCGGCAGCAGGGAAGTGAAAAACTGTTTTTT.

This clone was counted between two and nine times. This chain links TRBV5-1 with TRBJ2-7, with D tentatively TRBD1 (5 bases). Per the germline V gene, CDR1 is SGHRS and CDR2 is YFSETQ. The V gene lost 1 base and the J gene lost 0 bases, with 8 bases spanning the gap. CDR3 length equals 14 residues. The CDR3 region is CASSLKGNSYEQYF. In DNA form, the CDR3 reads TGCGCCAGCAGCTTGAAGGGGAACTCCTACGAGCAGTACTTC. The complete variable domain, with remaining parts taken from reference TRBV5-1 and TRBJ2-7, reads KAGVTQTPRYLIKTRGQQVTLSCSPISGHRSVSWYQQTPGQGLQFLFEYFSETQRNKGNFPGRFSGRQFSNSRSEMNVSTLELGDSALYLCASSLKGNSYEQYFGPGTRLTVT.

Only a few counts were recorded for this clone. This rearrangement joins TRBV24-1 to TRBJ1-2; D is uncertain. This CDR3 is built from 12 residues. Germline CDR1 is KGHDR and CDR2 is SFDVKD. Trimming cost V 2 bases and J 4 bases, with 4 bases left between them. The CDR3 sequence is CATSDYSYGYTF. The CDR3 nucleotides are TGTGCCACCAGTGATTACAGCTATGGCTACACCTTC.

The rearrangement joins TRBV7-2 to TRBJ1-1; TRBD1 might be the D (6 bases). Looked up from germline, CDR1 is SGHTA and CDR2 is FQGNSA. This CDR3 is 14 amino acids long. V lost 6 bases and J lost 2, with 13 bases in between. CDR3 sequence reads: CASRRPGQNTEAFF. In DNA form, the CDR3 reads TGTGCCAGCAGAAGGCCGGGACAAAACACTGAAGCTTTCTTT.

The J gene is TRBJ2-4, the V gene TRBV7-2, with 8 bases lining up with TRBD1. Germline values: CDR1 SGHTA, CDR2 FQGNSA. V shed 1 base and J 5 bases; nucleotides not matched to a gene: 7. This CDR3 comprises 16 residues. The CDR3 region is CASSLGVTGGQNIQYF. CDR3 sequence (DNA): TGTGCCAGCAGCTTAGGTGTAACAGGGGGGCAAAACATTCAGTACTTC.

The J gene is TRBJ2-7, the V gene TRBV28, with a weak D call TRBD1 (6 bases). The CDR3 runs 14 residues. V was clipped by 4 bases and J by 4 bases, with 14 bases between them. Germline V CDR1 and CDR2: MDHEN, SYDVKM. The CDR3 coding sequence is TGTGCCAGCAGTTCCCGGGACATCCTATACGAGCAGTACTTC. Its protein product is CASSSRDILYEQYF.

The V call is TRBV19, the J call TRBJ2-7; 10 bases agree with TRBD2. CDR1 is LNHDA, CDR2 SQIVND, per germline (reference sequence). J was trimmed by 2 bases and V by 5 bases; bases with no gene match: 3. The CDR3 is 14 amino acids. This chain's CDR3 is CASSGLAEPYEQYF. As DNA, the CDR3 is TGTGCCAGTAGTGGACTAGCGGAACCCTACGAGCAGTACTTC.

J is TRBJ1-2 and V is TRBV7-3; TRBD1 matches at 9 bases. The CDR3 extends over 15 amino acids. The germline V gene has CDR1 SGHTA and CDR2 FQGTGA. V lost 5 bases, J lost 5 bases, and 9 bases stayed unmatched. Here the CDR3 DNA reads TGTGCCAGCAGCCAGGGGACAGGGCCTATTTATGGCTACACCTTC. It codes for CASSQGTGPIYGYTF.

This clone was recorded once. The V call is TRBV5-6, the J call TRBJ1-5; 7 bases align to TRBD1. Looked up from germline, CDR1 is SGHDT and CDR2 is YYEEEE. The CDR3 runs 13 residues. V trimming: 6 bases; J trimming: 6 bases; junction bases outside the gene matches: 6. The CDR3 coding sequence is TGTGCCAGCACTACAGGGGATGGTCAGCCCCAGCATTTT. This codes for CASTTGDGQPQHF.

Written as DNA, the CDR3 is TGTGCCACTACACAGGGGGCGCGTGACAATCAGCCCCAGCATTTT. Translated, it gives CATTQGARDNQPQHF. The chain joins TRBV2 to TRBJ1-5; 9 positions agree with TRBD1. The CDR3 consists of 15 residues. The germline gives CDR1 SNHLY, CDR2 FYNNEI. Trimming removed 10 bases from V and 3 bases from J; junction bases left unmatched: 10.

The chain uses TRBV6-5 and TRBJ1-6, with D uncertain. The CDR3 extends over 12 amino acids. Germline-derived CDR1 and CDR2 are MNHEY and SVGAGI. The V and J ends lost 7 bases and 9 bases respectively, with 10 bases between them. In DNA form, the CDR3 reads TGTGCCAGCAAGATACAGCTTTCACCCCTCCACTTT. Protein sequence: CASKIQLSPLHF.

The rearrangement joins TRBV20-1 to TRBJ2-1, with TRBD1 matching 8 bases. Germline trimming cut 7 bases from V and 9 bases from J; bases unmatched to any gene: 5. Germline assignment: CDR1 DFQATT and CDR2 SNEGSKA (reference sequence). The CDR3 covers 11 residues. The CDR3 region has the DNA TGCAGTGTGGGACAGGTTGGTGAGCAGTTCTTC. Translation: CSVGQVGEQFF.

V and J are TRBV11-3 and TRBJ2-2, with a possible D match to TRBD1 (5 bases). V dropped 3 bases and J dropped 2 bases, with 10 bases sitting between them. The CDR3 consists of 15 residues. Germline lookup yields CDR1 SGHNT and CDR2 YENEEA. The CDR3 nucleotides read TGTGCCAGCAGCTTCGGGCAGGGTAACACCGGGGAGCTGTTTTTT. It yields the protein CASSFGQGNTGELFF. Full variable domain (rest looked up from reference TRBV11-3 and TRBJ2-2): EAGVVQSPRYKIIEKKQPVAFWCNPISGHNTLYWYLQNLGQGPELLIRYENEEAVDDSQLPKDRFSAERLKGVDSTLKIQPAELGDSAVYLCASSFGQGNTGELFFGEGSRLTVL.

The genes are TRBV6-2 or TRBV6-3 and TRBJ2-1, with TRBD1 identical over 8 bases. Germline CDR1 reads MNHEY; CDR2 reads SVGEGT. V dropped 5 bases and J dropped 2; count of bases not matched to a gene: 5. The CDR3 is 15 residues long. CDR3: CASSLDRGTYNEQFF. DNA for the CDR3: TGTGCCAGCAGTCTCGACAGGGGAACCTACAATGAGCAGTTCTTC.

The chain is built from TRBV7-9 and TRBJ1-4, with D unclear. The CDR3 extends over 12 amino acids. Germline V gene data show CDR1 as SEHNR and CDR2 as FQNEAQ (reference sequence). Trimming took off 5 bases at V and 8 bases at J, with 9 bases between the two ends. CDR3 sequence reads: CASSRSGEKLFF. Written as DNA, the CDR3 is TGTGCCAGCAGCCGTAGCGGGGAAAAACTGTTTTTT.

J is TRBJ2-7 and V is TRBV10-3; D might be TRBD2 (6 bases). The V and J ends lost 0 bases and 3 bases respectively, with 6 bases between them. The germline gives CDR1 ENHRY, CDR2 SYGVKD. The CDR3 is 13 residues long. As DNA, the CDR3 is TGTGCCATCAGTGAGTCGACTAGCTACGAGCAGTACTTC. This encodes CAISESTSYEQYF.

The chain employs TRBV21-1 and TRBJ2-7; the table's D call of TRBD2 was not tested on the DNA. TRBV21-1 is given as a pseudogene. CDR3 length equals 14 residues. The CDR3 loop is CASSNAGWAYEQYF. The CDR3 DNA reads TGTGCCAGCAGCAACGCGGGATGGGCCTACGAGCAGTACTTC.

This rearrangement joins TRBV19 to TRBJ2-2; D uncertain. The germline V gene has CDR1 LNHDA and CDR2 SQIVND (reference sequence). The CDR3 has 16 residues. Trimming stripped 1 base from V and 4 bases from J, with 13 bases between. The CDR3 coding sequence is TGTGCCAGTAGTATAGGCGCATCCGGTAGCACCGGGGAGCTGTTTTTT. It specifies CASSIGASGSTGELFF.

The chain recombines TRBV4-1 with TRBJ1-3, with 8 bases aligning to TRBD1. Germline V gene sequence: CDR1 MGHRA, CDR2 YSYEKL. This CDR3 spans 17 amino acids. J gave up 0 bases and V 3 bases, and 7 bases lay outside the gene matches. CDR3 DNA sequence: TGCGCCAGCAGCCAGCCGGGACAGGCTAGCTCTGGAAACACCATATATTTT. Translated: CASSQPGQASSGNTIYF.